Sequencing of this TCR beta chain was carried out in a study of cytomegalovirus exposure and HLA in healthy donors. Donors were nominally healthy when sampled, though unrecorded immune exposures were likely. CDR3 size: 13 residues. Per germline, CDR1 SGHTA and CDR2 FQGNSA. V lost 5 bases, J lost 0 bases, and 7 bases lay in between. PCR amplification relied on 60 Vbeta primers (plus 13 Jbeta primers). The method was immunoSEQ multiplex PCR; TCRdb's version includes in-frame clones alone and lacks a portion of them. The data hold tens of thousands of clones, with 70% to 85% observed a single time. The V and J genes are TRBV7-2 and TRBJ1-2; D perhaps matches TRBD1 (5 bases). The sample taken for sequencing was PBMCs. The clonotype originates from a woman in her thirties or forties in good health and CMV-seronegative. For the CDR3, the DNA is TGTGCCAGCAGCGTGGACACTAACTATGGCTACACCTTC. Amino acids: CASSVDTNYGYTF.